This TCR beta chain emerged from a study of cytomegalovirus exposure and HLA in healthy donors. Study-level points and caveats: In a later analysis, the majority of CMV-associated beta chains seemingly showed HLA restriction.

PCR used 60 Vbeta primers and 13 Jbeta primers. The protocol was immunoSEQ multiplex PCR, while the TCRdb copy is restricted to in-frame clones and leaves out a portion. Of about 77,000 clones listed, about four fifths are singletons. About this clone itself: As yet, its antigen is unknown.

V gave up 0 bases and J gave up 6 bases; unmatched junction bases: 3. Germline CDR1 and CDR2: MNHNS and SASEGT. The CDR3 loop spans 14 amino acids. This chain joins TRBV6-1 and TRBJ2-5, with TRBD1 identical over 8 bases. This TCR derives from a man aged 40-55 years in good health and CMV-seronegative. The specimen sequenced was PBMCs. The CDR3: CASSEADRVKTQYF. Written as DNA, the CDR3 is TGTGCCAGCAGTGAAGCGGACAGGGTGAAGACCCAGTACTTC.